The T cell receptor beta chain under discussion was sequenced for a study of T cell repertoires in cytomegalovirus infection. Germline values: CDR1 SGHTA, CDR2 FQGNSA. V shed 5 bases and J 2 bases; nucleotides not matched to a gene: 6. The CDR3 has 16 amino acids. This clonotype was seen many times. Its matching antigen is unknown. TCRdb passed the reads through MiXCR, listing each CDR3 protein once. Of approximately 910,000 distinct CDR3 sequences listed, approximately 31% are singletons. V is TRBV7-2 and J is TRBJ2-3; 11 nucleotides agree with TRBD2. The material was cultured CD8+ T cells from PBMCs, obtained from culture after CMV antigen stimulation. This clonotype originated in a human donor in good health (CMV status not recorded). Some clones in this sample may be carry-over from other donors' samples. As DNA, the CDR3 is TGTGCCAGCAGCCTGGGGACTAGCGGATTCACAGATACGCAGTATTTT. Translating it yields CASSLGTSGFTDTQYF.